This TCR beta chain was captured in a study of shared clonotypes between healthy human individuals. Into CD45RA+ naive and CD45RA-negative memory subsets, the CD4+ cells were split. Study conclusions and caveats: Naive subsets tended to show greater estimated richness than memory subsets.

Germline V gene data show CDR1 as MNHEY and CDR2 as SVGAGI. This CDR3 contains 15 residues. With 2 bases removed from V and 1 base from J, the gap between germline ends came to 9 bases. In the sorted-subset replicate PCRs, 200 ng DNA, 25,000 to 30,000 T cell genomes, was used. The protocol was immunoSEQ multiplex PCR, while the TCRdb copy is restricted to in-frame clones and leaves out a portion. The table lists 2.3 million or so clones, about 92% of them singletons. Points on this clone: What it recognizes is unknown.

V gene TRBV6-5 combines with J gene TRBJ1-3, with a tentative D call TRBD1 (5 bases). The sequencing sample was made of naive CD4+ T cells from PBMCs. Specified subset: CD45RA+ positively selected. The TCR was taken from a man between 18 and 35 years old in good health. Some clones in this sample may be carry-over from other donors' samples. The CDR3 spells CASSYEGFSGNTIYF. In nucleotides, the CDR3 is TGTGCCAGCAGTTACGAGGGGTTTTCTGGAAACACCATATATTTT.